This passage covers 18 T cell receptor beta chains from one sample sequenced in a study of cytomegalovirus exposure and HLA in healthy donors (dated by TCRdb to between 2016 and 2019). Receptor libraries were prepared by the immunoSEQ multiplex PCR assay. The multiplex PCR relied on a mix of 60 forward primers for TCR Vbeta segments and 13 reverse primers for TCR Jbeta segments. In its TCRdb copy, this immuneACCESS table keeps in-frame sequences only and misses some clones. Where compared with another copy, unresolved V genes explain less than half of these, and the others have no known cause. This sample gives tens of thousands of clones in total; less than 75% of them show up just once. The ten largest clones add up to under 2.5% of the sample. The specimen was PBMCs. All receptors derive from a man aged 25-40 years in good health and CMV-seronegative.

V gene TRBV7-8 combines with J gene TRBJ2-3, with 10 bases fitting TRBD2. This CDR3 spans 15 amino acids. Trimming took 3 bases from V and 4 from J; bases not matched to a gene: 4. CDR1 SGHVS and CDR2 FQNEAQ come from the germline V gene. The CDR3 bases are TGTGCCAGCAGCTTCGCTAGCGGGAGTCCAGATACGCAGTATTTT. It is translated as CASSFASGSPDTQYF.

The CDR3 sequence: CASSYSTGAGELFF. The DNA for the CDR3 is TGTGCCAGCAGTTACTCGACAGGGGCCGGGGAGCTGTTTTTT. The chain is built from TRBV6-5 and TRBJ2-2, with 8 bases fitting TRBD1. With 0 bases clipped from V and 6 bases from J, the junction kept 0 bases outside the gene matches. The CDR3 runs 14 residues. Germline V lookup: CDR1 MNHEY, CDR2 SVGAGI.

V usage is TRBV9 and J usage is TRBJ1-2; D uncertain. The CDR3 covers 14 residues. Trimming removed 0 bases at V and 4 bases at J, with 10 bases between. The germline V gene encodes CDR1 SGDLS and CDR2 YYNGEE. CDR3 region: CASSVVSGPYGYTF. CDR3 nucleotides: TGTGCCAGCAGCGTAGTGAGCGGCCCCTATGGCTACACCTTC.

The rearrangement joins TRBV5-1 to TRBJ2-2, with TRBD2 identical over 11 bases. This CDR3 is built from 15 residues. In germline, CDR1 is SGHRS, CDR2 YFSETQ. V shed 1 base and J 5 bases; nucleotides not matched to a gene: 1. Written as DNA, the CDR3 is TGCGCCAGCAGCTTGCTAGCGGGGGGTACCGGGGAGCTGTTTTTT. It translates to CASSLLAGGTGELFF.

The chain couples TRBV28 to TRBJ1-3, with D hard to call. The ends were cut back, 5 bases at V and 3 bases at J, with 14 bases in the middle. The CDR3 loop spans 15 amino acids. Germline CDR1 is MDHEN and CDR2 is SYDVKM. Here the CDR3 DNA reads TGTGCCAGCAGTGAGGCCCCCTTGATTGGAAACACCATATATTTT. This translates into CASSEAPLIGNTIYF.

V gene TRBV5-1 combines with J gene TRBJ2-1; weak D call: TRBD1 (7 bases). In germline, CDR1 is SGHRS, CDR2 YFSETQ. This CDR3 contains 15 residues. V gave up 0 bases and J gave up 5 bases, with 12 bases separating them. CDR3 protein: CASSLAEGAHNEQFF. CDR3 DNA sequence: TGCGCCAGCAGCTTGGCGGAGGGGGCCCACAATGAGCAGTTCTTC.

The gene calls are TRBV19 and TRBJ2-7; 8 nucleotides line up with TRBD1. From germline, CDR1 is LNHDA and CDR2 SQIVND (reference sequence). The length of the CDR3 is 14 residues. V gave up 7 bases and J gave up 1 base; unmatched junction bases: 6. The CDR3 is CASTQTGASYEQYF. The CDR3 region has the DNA TGTGCCAGTACCCAGACAGGGGCTTCCTACGAGCAGTACTTC.

This clone was seen a few times. The V call is TRBV28, the J call TRBJ2-7, with TRBD2 identical over 7 bases. The CDR3 extends over 15 amino acids. Per the germline V gene, CDR1 is MDHEN and CDR2 is SYDVKM. The ends lost 7 bases at V and 5 bases at J; junction bases unmatched: 14. The CDR3 sequence is CASTIGVGGGDEQYF. CDR3 DNA: TGTGCCAGCACCATAGGGGTCGGGGGAGGGGACGAGCAGTACTTC. The whole variable domain, filled in from reference TRBV28 and TRBJ2-7, reads DVKVTQSSRYLVKRTGEKVFLECVQDMDHENMFWYRQDPGLGLRLIYFSYDVKMKEKGDIPEGYSVSREKKERFSLILESASTNQTSMYLCASTIGVGGGDEQYFGPGTRLTVT.

The rearrangement uses TRBV4-1 and TRBJ1-2; D gene uncertain. CDR3 length: 13 amino acids. Trimming took 3 bases from V and 7 from J, leaving 12 bases between them. Germline V gene data show CDR1 as MGHRA and CDR2 as YSYEKL. The CDR3 nucleotides are TGCGCCAGCAGCCAGGGCCTTTTTTTTGGCTACACCTTC. Translation gives CASSQGLFFGYTF.

The CDR3 bases are TGTGCCAGCAGCTTAAGATCAGGGTATGGCTACACCTTC. It specifies CASSLRSGYGYTF. The genes are TRBV7-2 and TRBJ1-2; perhaps TRBD1 as D (5 bases). Between the trimmed V and J ends, which lost 2 bases and 5 bases, there was a span of 9 bases. Germline V gene lookup returns CDR1 SGHTA and CDR2 FQGNSA. The CDR3 totals 13 residues.

This chain joins TRBV19 and TRBJ1-2, with D possibly being TRBD1 (5 bases). The V and J ends lost 5 bases and 6 bases respectively, with 10 bases between them. Germline-derived CDR1 and CDR2 are LNHDA and SQIVND (reference sequence). CDR3 length: 12 residues. The CDR3 DNA is TGTGCCAGTAGTCCGGGACTGGATGGCTACACCTTC. Translating gives CASSPGLDGYTF.

The chain recombines TRBV19 with TRBJ2-5; possibly TRBD1 for D (8 bases). CDR3 size: 15 residues. With 4 bases removed from V and 5 bases from J, the gap between germline ends came to 17 bases. Germline loops: CDR1 LNHDA, CDR2 SQIVND (reference sequence). The CDR3 DNA reads TGTGCCAGTAGTAGCACAGGGGGGGGTGGGGAGACCCAGTACTTC. Its translation: CASSSTGGGGETQYF.

This clone was picked up a small number of times. The gene calls are TRBV15 and TRBJ2-5, with 14 bases aligning to TRBD2. The germline gives CDR1 LNHNV, CDR2 YYDKDF (reference sequence). The CDR3 length is 17 residues. V shed 1 base and J 4 bases; nucleotides not matched to a gene: 5. The CDR3 region has the DNA TGTGCCACCAGCAGAGCGACTAGCGGGGGGGCGTTAGAGACCCAGTACTTC. This gives the protein CATSRATSGGALETQYF. Filled out from reference TRBV15 and TRBJ2-5, the complete variable domain reads DAMVIQNPRYQVTQFGKPVTLSCSQTLNHNVMYWYQQKSSQAPKLLFHYYDKDFNNEADTPDNFQSRRPNTSFCFLDIRSPGLGDTAMYLCATSRATSGGALETQYFGPGTRLLVL.

This clone was found a few times. The genes are TRBV7-9 and TRBJ2-7; D remains unclear. With 4 bases removed from V and 3 bases from J, the gap between germline ends came to 10 bases. CDR1 is SEHNR, CDR2 FQNEAQ, per germline (reference sequence). This CDR3 contains 13 residues. For the CDR3, the DNA is TGTGCCAGCAGCTCCCCCCTCAGCTACGAGCAGTACTTC. Translation: CASSSPLSYEQYF.

The chain carries TRBV7-2 and TRBJ1-5; no clear D. CDR1 is SGHTA and CDR2 is FQGNSA in the germline V gene. This CDR3 region has 15 residues. V dropped 2 bases and J dropped 3 bases, with 11 bases sitting between them. The CDR3 reads CASSLWPGDNQPQHF. CDR3 sequence (DNA): TGTGCCAGCAGCTTATGGCCAGGTGACAATCAGCCCCAGCATTTT.

This rearrangement joins TRBV5-1 to TRBJ1-5, with D uncertain. The germline V and J ends were trimmed by 0 bases and 5 bases, with 6 bases remaining between them. CDR3 length equals 13 residues. Germline V gives CDR1 SGHRS, CDR2 YFSETQ. CDR3 sequence: CASSLAEDQPQHF. DNA of the CDR3: TGCGCCAGCAGCTTGGCCGAGGATCAGCCCCAGCATTTT. Based on the CDR3 plus reference TRBV5-1 and TRBJ1-5, the full variable domain is KAGVTQTPRYLIKTRGQQVTLSCSPISGHRSVSWYQQTPGQGLQFLFEYFSETQRNKGNFPGRFSGRQFSNSRSEMNVSTLELGDSALYLCASSLAEDQPQHFGDGTRLSIL.

This chain connects TRBV30 to TRBJ1-4; D might be TRBD1 (5 bases). The germline V gene has CDR1 GTSNPN and CDR2 SVGIG (reference sequence). The CDR3 spans 13 residues. The germline V and J ends were trimmed by 0 bases and 8 bases, with 10 bases remaining between them. CDR3 loop: CAWSVQGREKLFF. The CDR3 bases are TGTGCCTGGAGTGTTCAGGGAAGAGAAAAACTGTTTTTT.

CDR3 DNA sequence: TGTGCCAGCAGTTCAAGCGGGAGCTTAGGCGAGCAGTACTTC. Its translation is CASSSSGSLGEQYF. V gene TRBV9 combines with J gene TRBJ2-7, with 8 nucleotides matching TRBD2. The CDR3 contains 14 residues. Germline CDR1 is SGDLS and CDR2 is YYNGEE. After removal of 5 bases from V and 6 bases from J, the junction contained 10 bases not matched to a gene.